This T cell receptor (beta chain) was sequenced during a study of T cells in Graves' hyperthyroidism and ophthalmopathy. Amplified TCR beta CDR3 regions came from RNA transcripts. A set of HTBI primers served as the primers for a first-round RT-PCR of the TCR CDR3. In TCRdb, the multiplex PCR reads were re-called with MiXCR into one record per CDR3 protein. Here the sample spans more than 300,000 distinct CDR3 sequences, less than 15% being singletons. The CDR3 has 16 amino acids. V dropped 0 bases and J dropped 0 bases, with 10 bases sitting between them. Germline loops: CDR1 SGHRS, CDR2 YFSETQ. This clonotype appeared many times. Diagnoses were established using clinical symptoms, serum thyroxine and TRAb, thyroid ultrasound and orbital computed tomography.

The TCR originated in a woman in her late teens or twenties with Graves' hyperthyroidism. The V and J genes are TRBV5-1 and TRBJ2-4; D not certain. Sequencing was done on a sample of blood. The CDR3 loop is CASSLDFPLAKNIQYF. For the CDR3, the DNA is TGCGCCAGCAGCTTGGATTTCCCACTAGCCAAAAACATTCAGTACTTC.